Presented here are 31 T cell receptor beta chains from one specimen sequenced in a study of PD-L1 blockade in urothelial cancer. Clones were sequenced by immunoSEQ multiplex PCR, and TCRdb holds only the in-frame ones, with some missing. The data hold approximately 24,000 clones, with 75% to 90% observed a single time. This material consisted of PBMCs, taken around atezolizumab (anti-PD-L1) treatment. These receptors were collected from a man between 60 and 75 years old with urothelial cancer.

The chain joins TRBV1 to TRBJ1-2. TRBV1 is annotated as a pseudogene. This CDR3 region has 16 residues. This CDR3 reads CTSSHGTLWPVLGYTF. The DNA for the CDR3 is TGCACCAGCAGCCATGGGACTCTATGGCCCGTCCTAGGCTACACCTTC.

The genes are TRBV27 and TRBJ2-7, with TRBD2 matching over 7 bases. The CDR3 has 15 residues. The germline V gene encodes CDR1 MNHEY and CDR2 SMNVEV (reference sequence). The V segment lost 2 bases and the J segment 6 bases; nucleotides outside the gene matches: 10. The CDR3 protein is CASSLDPSGVREQYF. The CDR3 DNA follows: TGTGCCAGCAGTTTAGACCCAAGCGGGGTTCGCGAGCAGTACTTC.

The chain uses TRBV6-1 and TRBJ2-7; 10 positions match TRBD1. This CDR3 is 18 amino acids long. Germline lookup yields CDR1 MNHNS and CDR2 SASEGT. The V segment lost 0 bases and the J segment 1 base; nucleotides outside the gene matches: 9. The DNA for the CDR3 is TGTGCCAGCAGTGAAGCCTTTAGAGGACAGGGGGGATCCTACGAGCAGTACTTC. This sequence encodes CASSEAFRGQGGSYEQYF.

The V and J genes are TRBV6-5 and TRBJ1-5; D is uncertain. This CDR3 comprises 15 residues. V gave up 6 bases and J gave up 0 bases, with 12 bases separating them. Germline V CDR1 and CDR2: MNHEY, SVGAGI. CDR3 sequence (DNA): TGTGCCAGCAGGTCGGGGATCAATAGCAATCAGCCCCAGCATTTT. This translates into CASRSGINSNQPQHF.

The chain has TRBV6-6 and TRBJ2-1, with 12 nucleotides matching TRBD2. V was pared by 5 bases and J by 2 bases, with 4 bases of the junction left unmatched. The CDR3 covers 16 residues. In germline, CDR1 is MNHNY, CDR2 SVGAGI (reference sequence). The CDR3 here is CASSQRTSGAYNEQFF. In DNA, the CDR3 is TGTGCCAGCAGTCAAAGGACTAGCGGGGCCTACAATGAGCAGTTCTTC.

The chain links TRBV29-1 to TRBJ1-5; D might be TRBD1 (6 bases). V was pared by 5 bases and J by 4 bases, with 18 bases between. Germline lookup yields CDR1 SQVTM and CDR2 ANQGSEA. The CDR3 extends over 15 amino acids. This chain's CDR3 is CSVIPAQGPNQPQHF. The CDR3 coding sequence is TGCAGCGTTATTCCGGCACAGGGTCCGAATCAGCCCCAGCATTTT.

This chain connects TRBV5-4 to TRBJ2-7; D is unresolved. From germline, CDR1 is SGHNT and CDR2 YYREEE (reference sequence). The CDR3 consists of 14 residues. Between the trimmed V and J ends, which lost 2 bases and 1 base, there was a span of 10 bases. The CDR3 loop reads CASSFVSTSYEQYF. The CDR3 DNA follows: TGTGCCAGCAGCTTTGTCAGTACGTCCTACGAGCAGTACTTC.

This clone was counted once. The CDR3 nucleotides read TGTGCCAGCAGCCAAGAGGGGACTAGCGGGAGACAAGAGACCCAGTACTTC. The encoded protein is CASSQEGTSGRQETQYF. The chain carries TRBV4-2 and TRBJ2-5; TRBD2 aligns across 14 bases. Trimming at V came to 0 bases and at J to 2 bases, leaving 2 bases not matched to a gene. CDR1 and CDR2 from the germline V gene are LGHNA and YNFKEQ. The length of the CDR3 is 17 residues.

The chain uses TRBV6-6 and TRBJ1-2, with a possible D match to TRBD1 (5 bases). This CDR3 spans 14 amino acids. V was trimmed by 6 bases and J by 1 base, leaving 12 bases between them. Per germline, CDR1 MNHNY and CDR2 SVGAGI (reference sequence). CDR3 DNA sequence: TGTGCCAGCAGCCCAAGGGGCATTAACTATGGCTACACCTTC. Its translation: CASSPRGINYGYTF.

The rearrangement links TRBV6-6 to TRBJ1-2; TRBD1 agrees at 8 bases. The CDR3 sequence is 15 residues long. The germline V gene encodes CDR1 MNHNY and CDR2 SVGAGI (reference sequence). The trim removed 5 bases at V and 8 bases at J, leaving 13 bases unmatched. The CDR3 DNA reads TGTGCCAGCAGTACTAGGACAGGGCTTGCTCGCGGCTACACCTTC. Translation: CASSTRTGLARGYTF.

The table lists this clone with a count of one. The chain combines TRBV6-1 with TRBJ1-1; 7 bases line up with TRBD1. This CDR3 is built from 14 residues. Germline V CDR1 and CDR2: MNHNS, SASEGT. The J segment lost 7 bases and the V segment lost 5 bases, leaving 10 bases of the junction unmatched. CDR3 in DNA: TGTGCCAGCAGTATTTTACAGGGGTACGGTGAAGCTTTCTTT. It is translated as CASSILQGYGEAFF.

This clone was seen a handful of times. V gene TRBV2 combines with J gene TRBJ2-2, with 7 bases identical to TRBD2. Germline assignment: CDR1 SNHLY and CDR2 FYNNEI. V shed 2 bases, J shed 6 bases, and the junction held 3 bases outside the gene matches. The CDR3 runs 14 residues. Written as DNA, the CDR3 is TGTGCCAGCAGTGAAATCCGGGAGGCCGGGGAGCTGTTTTTT. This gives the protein CASSEIREAGELFF.

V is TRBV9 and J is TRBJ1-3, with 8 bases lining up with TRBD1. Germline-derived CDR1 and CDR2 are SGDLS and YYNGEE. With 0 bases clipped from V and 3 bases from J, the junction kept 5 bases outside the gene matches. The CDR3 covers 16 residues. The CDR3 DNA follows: TGTGCCAGCAGCGTAGACCAGGGGGCTTATGGAAACACCATATATTTT. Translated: CASSVDQGAYGNTIYF.

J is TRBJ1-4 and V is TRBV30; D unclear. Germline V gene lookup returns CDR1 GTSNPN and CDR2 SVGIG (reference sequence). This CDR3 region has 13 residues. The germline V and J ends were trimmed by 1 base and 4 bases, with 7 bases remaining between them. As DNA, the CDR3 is TGTGCCTGGAGTGGCGGATATAATGAAAAACTGTTTTTT. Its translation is CAWSGGYNEKLFF.

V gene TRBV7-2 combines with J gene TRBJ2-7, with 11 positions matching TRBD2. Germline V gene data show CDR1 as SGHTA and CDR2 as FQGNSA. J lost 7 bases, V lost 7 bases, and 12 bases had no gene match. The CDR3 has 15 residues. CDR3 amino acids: CASNPGTSGRREQYF. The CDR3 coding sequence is TGTGCCAGCAACCCCGGGACTAGCGGAAGGAGAGAGCAGTACTTC. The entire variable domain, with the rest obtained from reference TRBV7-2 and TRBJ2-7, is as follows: GAGVSQSPSNKVTEKGKDVELRCDPISGHTALYWYRQSLGQGLEFLIYFQGNSAPDKSGLPSDRFSAERTGGSVSTLTIQRTQQEDSAVYLCASNPGTSGRREQYFGPGTRLTVT.

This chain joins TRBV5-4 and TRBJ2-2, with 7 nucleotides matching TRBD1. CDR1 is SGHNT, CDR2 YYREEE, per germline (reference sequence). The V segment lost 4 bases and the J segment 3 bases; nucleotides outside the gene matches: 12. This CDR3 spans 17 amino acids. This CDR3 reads CASSRDSSGIHTGELFF. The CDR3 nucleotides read TGTGCCAGCAGCCGGGACAGTTCCGGAATACACACCGGGGAGCTGTTTTTT.

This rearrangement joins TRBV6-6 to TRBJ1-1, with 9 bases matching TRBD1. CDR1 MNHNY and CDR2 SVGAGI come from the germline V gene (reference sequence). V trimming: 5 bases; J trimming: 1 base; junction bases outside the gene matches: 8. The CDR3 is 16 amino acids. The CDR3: CASSKTPGQGNTEAFF. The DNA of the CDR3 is TGTGCCAGCAGTAAAACACCGGGACAGGGGAACACTGAAGCTTTCTTT.

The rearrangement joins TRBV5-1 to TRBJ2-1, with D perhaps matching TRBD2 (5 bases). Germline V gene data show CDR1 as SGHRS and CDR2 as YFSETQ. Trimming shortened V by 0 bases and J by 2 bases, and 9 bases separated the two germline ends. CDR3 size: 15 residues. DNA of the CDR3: TGCGCCAGCAGCTTGGGGCTAGCAGCCTACAATGAGCAGTTCTTC. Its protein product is CASSLGLAAYNEQFF.

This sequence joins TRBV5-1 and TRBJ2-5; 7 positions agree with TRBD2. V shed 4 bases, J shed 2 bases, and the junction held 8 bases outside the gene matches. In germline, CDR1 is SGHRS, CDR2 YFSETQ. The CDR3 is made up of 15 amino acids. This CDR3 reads CASSPLSGVQETQYF. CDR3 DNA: TGCGCCAGCAGCCCTCTAAGCGGGGTACAAGAGACCCAGTACTTC.

The CDR3: CASSYPGQGQETQYF. For the CDR3, the DNA is TGTGCCAGCAGCTACCCTGGACAGGGGCAAGAGACCCAGTACTTC. V usage is TRBV5-6 and J usage is TRBJ2-5, with 9 nucleotides matching TRBD1. From germline, CDR1 is SGHDT and CDR2 YYEEEE. V lost 3 bases, J lost 2 bases, and 5 bases stayed unmatched. This CDR3 has 15 residues.

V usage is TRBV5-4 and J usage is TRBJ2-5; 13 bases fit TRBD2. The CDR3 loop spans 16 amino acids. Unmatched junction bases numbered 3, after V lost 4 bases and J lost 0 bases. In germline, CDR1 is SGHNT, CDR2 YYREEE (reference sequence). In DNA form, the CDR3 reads TGTGCCAGCAGCGCGGGACTAGCGGGGTACCAAGAGACCCAGTACTTC. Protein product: CASSAGLAGYQETQYF.

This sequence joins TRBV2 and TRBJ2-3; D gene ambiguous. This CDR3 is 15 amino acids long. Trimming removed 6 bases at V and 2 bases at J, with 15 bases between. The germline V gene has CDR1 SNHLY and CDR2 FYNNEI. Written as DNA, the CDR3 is TGTGCCAGCAGACGCTTAGTGTCGGTCACAGATACGCAGTATTTT. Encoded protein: CASRRLVSVTDTQYF.

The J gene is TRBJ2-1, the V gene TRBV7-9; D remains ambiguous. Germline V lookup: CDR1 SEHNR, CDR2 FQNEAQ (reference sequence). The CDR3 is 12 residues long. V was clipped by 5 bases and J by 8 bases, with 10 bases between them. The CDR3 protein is CASSPSSHEQFF. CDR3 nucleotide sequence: TGTGCCAGCAGCCCCTCGAGCCATGAGCAGTTCTTC.

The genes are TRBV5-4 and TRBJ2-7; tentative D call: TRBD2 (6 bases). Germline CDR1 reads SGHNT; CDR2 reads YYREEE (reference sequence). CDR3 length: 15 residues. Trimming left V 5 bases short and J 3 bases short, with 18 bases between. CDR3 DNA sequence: TGTGCCAGCAGTCCAGCTTTGGGGGGATTCTACGAGCAGTACTTC. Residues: CASSPALGGFYEQYF.

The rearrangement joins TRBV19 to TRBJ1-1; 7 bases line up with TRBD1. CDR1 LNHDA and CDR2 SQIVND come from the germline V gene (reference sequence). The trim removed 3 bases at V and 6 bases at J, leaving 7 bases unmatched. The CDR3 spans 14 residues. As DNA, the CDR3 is TGTGCCAGTAGTATGGGGACAGAGACGGCTGAAGCTTTCTTT. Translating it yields CASSMGTETAEAFF. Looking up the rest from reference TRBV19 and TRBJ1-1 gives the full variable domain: DGGITQSPKYLFRKEGQNVTLSCEQNLNHDAMYWYRQDPGQGLRLIYYSQIVNDFQKGDIAEGYSVSREKKESFPLTVTSAQKNPTAFYLCASSMGTETAEAFFGQGTRLTVV.

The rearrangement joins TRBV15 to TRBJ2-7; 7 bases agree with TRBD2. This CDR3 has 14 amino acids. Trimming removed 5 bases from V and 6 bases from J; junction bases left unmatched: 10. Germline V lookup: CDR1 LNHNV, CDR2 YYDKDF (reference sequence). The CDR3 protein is CATSSPGGSGEQYF. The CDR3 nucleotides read TGTGCCACCAGCTCCCCGGGGGGATCGGGCGAGCAGTACTTC. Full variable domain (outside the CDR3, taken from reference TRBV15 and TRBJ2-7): DAMVIQNPRYQVTQFGKPVTLSCSQTLNHNVMYWYQQKSSQAPKLLFHYYDKDFNNEADTPDNFQSRRPNTSFCFLDIRSPGLGDTAMYLCATSSPGGSGEQYFGPGTRLTVT.

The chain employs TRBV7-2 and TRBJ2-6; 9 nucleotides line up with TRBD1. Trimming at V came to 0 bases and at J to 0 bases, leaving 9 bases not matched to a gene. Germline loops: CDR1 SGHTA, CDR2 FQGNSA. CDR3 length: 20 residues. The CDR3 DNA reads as TGTGCCAGCAGCTTAGCATTATCGGACAGGGGTCACTCTGGGGCCAACGTCCTGACTTTC. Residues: CASSLALSDRGHSGANVLTF.

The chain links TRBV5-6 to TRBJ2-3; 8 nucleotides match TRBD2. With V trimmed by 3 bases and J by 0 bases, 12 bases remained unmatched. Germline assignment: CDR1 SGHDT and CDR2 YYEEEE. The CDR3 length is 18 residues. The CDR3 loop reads CASSSRLAHASSTDTQYF. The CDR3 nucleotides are TGTGCCAGCAGCTCTCGACTAGCGCATGCTTCTAGCACAGATACGCAGTATTTT.

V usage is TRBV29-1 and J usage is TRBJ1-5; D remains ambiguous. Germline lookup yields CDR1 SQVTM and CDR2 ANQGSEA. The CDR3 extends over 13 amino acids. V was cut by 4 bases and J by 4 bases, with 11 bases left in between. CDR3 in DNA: TGCAGCGTTGGTGCAGCCGGGAATCAGCCCCAGCATTTT. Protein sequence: CSVGAAGNQPQHF.

As DNA, the CDR3 is TGTGCCAGTAGCCACACCTCCGGCAGAGGAGCTAACTATGGCTACACCTTC. It codes for CASSHTSGRGANYGYTF. The chain joins TRBV19 to TRBJ1-2; D uncertain. Trimming shortened V by 6 bases and J by 0 bases, and 20 bases separated the two germline ends. Germline V CDR1 and CDR2: LNHDA, SQIVND (reference sequence). The CDR3 totals 17 residues.

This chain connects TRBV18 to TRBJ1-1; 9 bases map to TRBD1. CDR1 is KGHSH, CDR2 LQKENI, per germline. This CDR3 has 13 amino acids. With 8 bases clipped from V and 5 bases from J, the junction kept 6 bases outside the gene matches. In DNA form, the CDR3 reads TGTGCCAGCGCACGACAGGGGGGGACTGAAGCTTTCTTT. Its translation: CASARQGGTEAFF.